This paragraph reports one T cell receptor (beta chain). This clonotype was recorded at least ten times. It has no known antigen specificity. No qualities accompany the bases; no much larger clone lies one base away. In the germline V gene, CDR1 corresponds to MDHEN and CDR2 to SYDVKM. The CDR3 holds 14 amino acids from the cysteine to the phenylalanine. Only the CDR3 portion is preserved as DNA: 42 bases, with reading frame beginning at the first base. Unmatched junction bases come to 6, with V trimmed by 7 bases and J by 4 bases. TCR beta CDR3 regions were amplified from RNA transcripts. The TCR CDR3 was subjected to a first round of RT-PCR using the HTBI primer set and the Qiagen OneStep RT-PCR kit. Libraries were constructed in a second round of multiplex PCR, after which size selection and purification were carried out. Sequencing of the libraries was done on an Illumina HiSeq2000 using paired-end 100 bp reads. In the authors' own workflow: SOAPnuke was used to process the raw data, removing reads that contained adapters or uncalled bases, had a mean Phred below 15, or lacked an exact match to the constant primer or identifier. High-quality paired reads were merged with COPE v1.2.5, and unique nucleotide sequences were defined as clonotypes. MiTCR v1.1 was used to align the clonotypes against IMGT TRBV, TRBD and TRBJ reference segments. Only V-J combinations with frequency above 0.0001, covering about 99% of repertoires, were analysed. A TCS score was defined as the ratio of F50 (clonal expansion) to E x V (chaos), with BLOSUM62-based TCRdist applied between CDR3 peptides within each V-J. Welch's t-statistics and random forest reduced approximately 520 V-J features to around 14, which were used in a naive Bayes classifier (R e1071). TCRdb ran its own pipeline on the public reads, namely fastp trimming at Q25 and MiXCR clone calling, and kept in-frame beta chains. Each CDR3 protein gets just one entry, which takes the most common genes and DNA from the rows behind it. The V and J calls and clone size come from TCRdb's table, not from the authors' own analysis. A total of about 200,000 distinct CDR3 sequences appear in this sample, around 17% of them only once. Of the sample, roughly 55% falls within the top ten clones.

These data come from a study of T cells in Graves' hyperthyroidism and ophthalmopathy (dated by TCRdb to between 2018 and 2020). In terms of the full investigation: Peripheral blood was collected at initial diagnosis, before any treatment. TCR V-J signatures able to tell the groups apart were searched for in a discovery cohort of some 97 patients, of whom over 40 had Graves' ophthalmopathy and about 60 had stable Graves' hyperthyroidism. An independent validation cohort of around 19 hyperthyroidism patients and about 15 patients who later progressed to ophthalmopathy tested prospective prediction of ophthalmopathy. The 100 discovery patients were randomly divided into training and test sets at a 7:3 ratio. In addition, the study compared T-cell repertoires in thyroid tissue and in blood from roughly six Graves' hyperthyroidism patients. After blood sampling, hyperthyroidism patients were treated with methimazole at a starting dose of 30 mg daily, and ophthalmopathy patients were treated with high-dose intravenous methylprednisolone. The paper reports TCR Vbeta CDR3 sequencing of fewer than 150 peripheral blood samples: around 45 ophthalmopathy, 70 to 85 hyperthyroidism and 17 progressor patients. What the study reported, not specific to this receptor: No statistical method was used to fix the sample size in advance, and group allocation was not hidden from the investigators. A 13 V-J signature model separated ophthalmopathy from stable hyperthyroidism, with around 88% sensitivity and about 81% specificity in cross-validation and 80%/75% in testing. Most expanded thyroid clonotypes (frequency above 0.001) were also detected in blood, a finding suggesting that blood repertoires may reflect thyroid immune responses. During validation, the model predicted progression to ophthalmopathy a median of approximately 6.5 months ahead of onset, with more than 60% sensitivity and 72.22% specificity.

Graves' hyperthyroidism was defined as stable when no progression to ophthalmopathy occurred over 18 months of follow-up. Hyperthyroidism patients were newly diagnosed, had a disease duration of under 2 months, and were aged 18 to 65 years. Exclusion was applied to patients with uncontrolled infections, other autoimmune diseases, pregnancy or lactation. Diagnoses were established on the basis of clinical symptoms, serum thyroxine and TRAb, thyroid ultrasound, and orbital computed tomography. PBMCs were isolated from 7.5 to 10 ml of fresh peripheral blood by Ficoll-Paque density gradient centrifugation. Total RNA was extracted using Trizol reagent, and RNA quality was assessed on an Agilent 2100 Bioanalyzer.

The chain joins TRBV28 to TRBJ2-7, with TRBD2 matching 11 junction bases. The sample comprised blood. The sequence was obtained from a woman between 50 and 59 years old with Graves' hyperthyroidism. The CDR3 amino acid sequence is: CASIHGTSGYEQYF. The DNA sequence is as follows: TGTGCCAGCATCCACGGGACTAGCGGATACGAGCAGTACTTC. The CDR3, completed at both ends by the reference TRBV28 and TRBJ2-7 genes, gives the full variable domain DVKVTQSSRYLVKRTGEKVFLECVQDMDHENMFWYRQDPGLGLRLIYFSYDVKMKEKGDIPEGYSVSREKKERFSLILESASTNQTSMYLCASIHGTSGYEQYFGPGTRLTVT.